This TCR beta chain was sequenced for a study of cytomegalovirus exposure and HLA in healthy donors. Study-wide results and limits: HLA allele associations emerged for about 18,000 TCR beta sequences in a later analysis, at 0.05 false discovery rate. It was approximately 160 TCR beta chains that were listed as cytomegalovirus-associated. Across donors, sequencing depth was assumed by presence/absence analyses to be roughly uniform. Apparent HLA restriction characterized most CMV-associated TCR beta chains in a later analysis.

This clone was seen a single time. The antigen remains undetermined. PCR employed 60 Vbeta and 13 Jbeta primers. The assay was immunoSEQ multiplex PCR, and TCRdb's table has in-frame clones only and misses some. The sample shows 150,000 to 160,000 clones, around 75% of them seen only once. Germline values: CDR1 SQVTM, CDR2 ANQGSEA. V lost 0 bases and J 5 bases, leaving 19 bases between the germline ends. CDR3 length equals 16 residues. The sample consisted of PBMCs. The rearrangement links TRBV29-1 to TRBJ1-2, with D hard to call. This TCR derives from a man in his thirties or forties in good health and CMV-seropositive. The CDR3 loop reads CSVEDLISSRLYGYTF. The CDR3 nucleotides read TGCAGCGTTGAAGATCTTATTTCGTCGCGTCTATATGGCTACACCTTC.